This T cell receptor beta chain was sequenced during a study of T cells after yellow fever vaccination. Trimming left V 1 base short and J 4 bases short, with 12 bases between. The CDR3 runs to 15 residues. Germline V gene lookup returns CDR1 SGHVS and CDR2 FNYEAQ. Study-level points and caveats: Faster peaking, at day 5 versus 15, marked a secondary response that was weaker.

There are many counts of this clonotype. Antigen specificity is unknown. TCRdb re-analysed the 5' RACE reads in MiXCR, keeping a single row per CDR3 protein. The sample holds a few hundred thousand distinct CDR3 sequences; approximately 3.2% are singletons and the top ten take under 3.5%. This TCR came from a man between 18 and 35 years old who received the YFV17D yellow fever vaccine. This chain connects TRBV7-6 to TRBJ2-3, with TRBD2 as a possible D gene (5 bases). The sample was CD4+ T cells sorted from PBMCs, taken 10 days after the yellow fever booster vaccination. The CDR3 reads CASSLGGSEADTQYF. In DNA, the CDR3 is TGTGCCAGCAGCTTAGGGGGTAGCGAGGCAGATACGCAGTATTTT.